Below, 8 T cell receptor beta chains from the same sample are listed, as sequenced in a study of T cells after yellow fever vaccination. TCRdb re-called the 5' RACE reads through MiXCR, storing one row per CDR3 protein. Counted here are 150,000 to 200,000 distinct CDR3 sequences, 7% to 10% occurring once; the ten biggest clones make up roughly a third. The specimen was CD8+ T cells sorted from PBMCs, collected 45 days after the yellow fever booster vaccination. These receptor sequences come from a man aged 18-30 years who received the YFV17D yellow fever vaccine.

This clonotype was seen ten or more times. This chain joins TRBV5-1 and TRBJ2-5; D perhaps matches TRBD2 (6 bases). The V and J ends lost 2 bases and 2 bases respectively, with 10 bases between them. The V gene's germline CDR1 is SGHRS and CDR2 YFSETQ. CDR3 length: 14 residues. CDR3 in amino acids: CASSLTGEQETQYF. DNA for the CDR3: TGCGCCAGCAGCTTAACGGGGGAACAAGAGACCCAGTACTTC.

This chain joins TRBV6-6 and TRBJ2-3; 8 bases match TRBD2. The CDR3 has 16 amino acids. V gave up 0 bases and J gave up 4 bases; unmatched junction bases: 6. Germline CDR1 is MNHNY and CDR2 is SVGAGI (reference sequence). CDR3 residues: CASSYSPRRGADTQYF. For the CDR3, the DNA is TGTGCCAGCAGTTACTCTCCCAGGCGGGGGGCAGATACGCAGTATTTT.

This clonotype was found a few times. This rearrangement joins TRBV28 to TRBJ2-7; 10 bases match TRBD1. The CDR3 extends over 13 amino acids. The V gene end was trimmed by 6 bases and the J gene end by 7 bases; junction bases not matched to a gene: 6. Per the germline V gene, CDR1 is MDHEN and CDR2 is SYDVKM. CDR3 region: CASSPGQGQEQYV. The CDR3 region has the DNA TGTGCCAGCAGCCCGGGACAGGGGCAGGAGCAGTACGTC.

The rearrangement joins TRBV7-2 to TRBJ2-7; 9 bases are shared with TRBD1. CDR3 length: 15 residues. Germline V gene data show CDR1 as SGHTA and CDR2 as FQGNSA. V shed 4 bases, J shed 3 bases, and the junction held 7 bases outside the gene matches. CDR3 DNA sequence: TGTGCCAGCAGCTCACCGGGACAGGGTAACTACGAGCAGTACTTC. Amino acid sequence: CASSSPGQGNYEQYF.

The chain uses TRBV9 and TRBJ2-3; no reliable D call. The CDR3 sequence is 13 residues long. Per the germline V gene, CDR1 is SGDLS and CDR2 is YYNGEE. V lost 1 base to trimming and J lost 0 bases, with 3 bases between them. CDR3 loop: CASSVISTDTQYF. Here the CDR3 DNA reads TGTGCCAGCAGCGTAATAAGCACAGATACGCAGTATTTT.

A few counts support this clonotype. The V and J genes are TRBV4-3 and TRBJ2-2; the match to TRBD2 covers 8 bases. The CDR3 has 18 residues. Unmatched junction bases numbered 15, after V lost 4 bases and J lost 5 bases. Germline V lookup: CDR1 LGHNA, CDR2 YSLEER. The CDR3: CASSPYAHPGGLTGELFF. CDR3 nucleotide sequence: TGCGCCAGCAGCCCCTATGCACACCCGGGGGGGTTAACCGGGGAGCTGTTTTTT.

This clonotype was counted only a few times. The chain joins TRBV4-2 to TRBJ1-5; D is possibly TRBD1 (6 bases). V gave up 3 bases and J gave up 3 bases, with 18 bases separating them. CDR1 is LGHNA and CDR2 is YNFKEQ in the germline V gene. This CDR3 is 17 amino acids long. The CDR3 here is CASSQDRGIGINQPQHF. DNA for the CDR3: TGTGCCAGCAGCCAGGACAGAGGGATTGGTATCAATCAGCCCCAGCATTTT.

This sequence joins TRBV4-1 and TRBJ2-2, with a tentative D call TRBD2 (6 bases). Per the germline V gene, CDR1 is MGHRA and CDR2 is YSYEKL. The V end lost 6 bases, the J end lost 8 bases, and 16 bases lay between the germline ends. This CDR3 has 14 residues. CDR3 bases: TGCGCCAGCAGTGAGCCGGGACTCCAAGGGGAGCTGTTTTTT. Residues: CASSEPGLQGELFF.